This T cell receptor beta chain is drawn from a study of T cell responses to AZD1222 COVID-19 vaccine. Study as a whole: Second-dose intervals of approximately 4 or approximately 12 weeks were pooled. Study-wide findings and caveats: At baseline, seropositivity was found in only a handful of AZD1222 recipients. Nearly half of the spike-specific TCRs reportedly recognize variant regions that carry no mutations. The donor group comprised mostly white British people and more females; the analysis possibly underestimated clonal diversity.

About this clone itself: Its antigen remains unidentified.

CDR1 is SGHNT, CDR2 YENEEA, per germline. The CDR3 contains 15 residues. V was clipped by 8 bases and J by 0 bases; unmatched bases: 5. Some clones are missing from TCRdb's copy, which holds only in-frame ones; the method was immunoSEQ multiplex PCR. Of around 140,000 clones in the sample, about nine tenths were seen once. The specimen was peripheral blood, collected on day 0 of AZD1222 vaccination. The receptor was isolated from an adult in good health. The genes are TRBV11-3 and TRBJ2-2; 8 bases are a match to TRBD1. CDR3: CASAKDRANTGELFF. The DNA for the CDR3 is TGTGCCAGCGCAAAGGACAGGGCGAACACCGGGGAGCTGTTTTTT.